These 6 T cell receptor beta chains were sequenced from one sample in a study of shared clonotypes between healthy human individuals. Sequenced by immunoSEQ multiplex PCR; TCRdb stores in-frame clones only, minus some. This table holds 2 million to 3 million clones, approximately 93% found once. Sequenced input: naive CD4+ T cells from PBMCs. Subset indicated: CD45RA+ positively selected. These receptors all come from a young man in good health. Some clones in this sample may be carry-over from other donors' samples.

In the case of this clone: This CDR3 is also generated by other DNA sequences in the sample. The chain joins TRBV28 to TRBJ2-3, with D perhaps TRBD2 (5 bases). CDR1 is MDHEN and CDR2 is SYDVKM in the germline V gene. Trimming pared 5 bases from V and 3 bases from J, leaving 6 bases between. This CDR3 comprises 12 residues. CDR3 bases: TGTGCCAGCAGTGGAGGAACAGATACGCAGTATTTT. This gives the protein CASSGGTDTQYF.

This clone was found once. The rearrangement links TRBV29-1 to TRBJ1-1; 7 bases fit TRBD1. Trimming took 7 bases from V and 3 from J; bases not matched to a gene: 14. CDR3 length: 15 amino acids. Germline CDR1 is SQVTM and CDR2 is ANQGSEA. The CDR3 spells CSGEPGGASDTEAFF. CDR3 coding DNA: TGCAGCGGCGAACCAGGGGGGGCTTCTGACACTGAAGCTTTCTTT.

DNA of the CDR3: TGTGCCAGCTCACCGGACAGGCGCACAGATACGCAGTATTTT. Amino acid sequence: CASSPDRRTDTQYF. V and J are TRBV18 and TRBJ2-3; 7 nucleotides agree with TRBD1. J was trimmed by 1 base and V by 3 bases; bases with no gene match: 1. In germline, CDR1 is KGHSH, CDR2 LQKENI. The CDR3 loop spans 14 amino acids.

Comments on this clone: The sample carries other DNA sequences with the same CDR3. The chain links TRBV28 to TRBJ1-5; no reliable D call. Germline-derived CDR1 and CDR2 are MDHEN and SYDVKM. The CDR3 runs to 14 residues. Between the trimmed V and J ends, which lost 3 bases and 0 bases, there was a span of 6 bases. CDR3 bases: TGTGCCAGCAGTTTGGGGAATAGCAATCAGCCCCAGCATTTT. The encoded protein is CASSLGNSNQPQHF.

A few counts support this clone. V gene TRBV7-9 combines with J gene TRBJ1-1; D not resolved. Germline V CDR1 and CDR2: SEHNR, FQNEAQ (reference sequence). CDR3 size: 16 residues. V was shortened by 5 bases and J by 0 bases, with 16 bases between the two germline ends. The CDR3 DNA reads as TGTGCCAGCAGCCCTATCCCAACGGCCATGAACACTGAAGCTTTCTTT. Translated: CASSPIPTAMNTEAFF.

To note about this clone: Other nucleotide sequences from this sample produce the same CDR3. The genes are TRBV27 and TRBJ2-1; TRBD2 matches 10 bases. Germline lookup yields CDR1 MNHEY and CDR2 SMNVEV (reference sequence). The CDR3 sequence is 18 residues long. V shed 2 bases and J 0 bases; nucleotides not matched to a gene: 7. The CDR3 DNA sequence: TGTGCCAGCAGTTTAAGTACTAGCGGGACGAGCTCCTACAATGAGCAGTTCTTC. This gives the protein CASSLSTSGTSSYNEQFF.